A single count supports the clone carrying this T cell receptor (beta chain). The sample comes from a study of control samples from healthy donors and cancer patients. Profiling relied on immunoSEQ multiplex PCR, and the TCRdb table lists in-frame clones only, not all of them. The sample holds fewer than 95,000 clones; under 90% are singletons and the top ten take approximately 2%. V lost 0 bases and J 9 bases, leaving 8 bases between the germline ends. This CDR3 comprises 12 residues. CDR1 and CDR2 from the germline V gene are MRHNA and SNTAGT. Sequencing input: blood. The sequence came from a middle-aged woman in good health. The V and J genes are TRBV6-4 and TRBJ1-1; maybe TRBD1 (5 bases). DNA of the CDR3: TGTGCCAGCAGTGACTCGGGGCGAAAAGCTTTCTTT. Translated: CASSDSGRKAFF.